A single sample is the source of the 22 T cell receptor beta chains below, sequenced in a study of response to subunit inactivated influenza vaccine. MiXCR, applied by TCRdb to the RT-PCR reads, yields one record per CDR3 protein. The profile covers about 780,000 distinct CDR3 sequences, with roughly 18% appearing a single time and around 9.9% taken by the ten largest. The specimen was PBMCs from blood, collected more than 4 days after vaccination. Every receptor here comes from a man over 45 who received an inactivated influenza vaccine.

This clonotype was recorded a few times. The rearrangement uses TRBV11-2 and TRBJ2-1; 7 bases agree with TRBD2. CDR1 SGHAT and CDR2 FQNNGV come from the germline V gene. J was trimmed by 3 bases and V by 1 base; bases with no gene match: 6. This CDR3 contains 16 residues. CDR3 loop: CASSLGASGNYNEQFF. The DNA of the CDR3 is TGTGCCAGCAGCTTAGGAGCTAGCGGCAACTACAATGAGCAGTTCTTC.

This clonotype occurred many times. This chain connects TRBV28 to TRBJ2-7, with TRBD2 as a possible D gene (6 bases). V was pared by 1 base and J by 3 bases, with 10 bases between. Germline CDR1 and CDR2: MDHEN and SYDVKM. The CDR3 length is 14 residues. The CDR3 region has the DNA TGTGCCAGCAGTTTATTAGCGGAGAACTACGAGCAGTACTTC. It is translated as CASSLLAENYEQYF.

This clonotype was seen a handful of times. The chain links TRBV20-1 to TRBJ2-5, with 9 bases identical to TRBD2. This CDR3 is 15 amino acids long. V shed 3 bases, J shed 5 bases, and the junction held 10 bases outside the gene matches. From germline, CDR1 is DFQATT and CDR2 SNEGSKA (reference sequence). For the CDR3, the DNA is TGCAGTGCTAGTCCCGGACTAGCGAGGTGGGAGACCCAGTACTTC. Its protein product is CSASPGLARWETQYF.

The CDR3 loop is CASGEAPASSGNTIYF. CDR3 coding DNA: TGTGCCAGCGGGGAGGCACCGGCTAGCTCTGGAAACACCATATATTTT. This sequence joins TRBV7-2 and TRBJ1-3; D uncertain. The V end lost 8 bases, the J end lost 0 bases, and 17 bases lay between the germline ends. The CDR3 is made up of 16 amino acids. Germline V gene lookup returns CDR1 SGHTA and CDR2 FQGNSA.

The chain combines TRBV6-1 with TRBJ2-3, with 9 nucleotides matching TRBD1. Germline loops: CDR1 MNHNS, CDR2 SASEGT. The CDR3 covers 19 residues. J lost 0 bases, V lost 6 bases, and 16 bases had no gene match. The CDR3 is CASRPLGTGTISSTDTQYF. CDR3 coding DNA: TGTGCCAGCAGACCACTCGGGACAGGGACAATCTCTAGCACAGATACGCAGTATTTT.

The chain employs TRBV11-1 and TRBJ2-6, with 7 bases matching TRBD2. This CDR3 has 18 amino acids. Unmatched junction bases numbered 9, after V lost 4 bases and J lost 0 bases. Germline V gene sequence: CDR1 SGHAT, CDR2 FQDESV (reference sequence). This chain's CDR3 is CASSSGPAGNSGANVLTF. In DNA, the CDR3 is TGTGCCAGCAGCTCCGGACCAGCGGGAAACTCTGGGGCCAACGTCCTGACTTTC.

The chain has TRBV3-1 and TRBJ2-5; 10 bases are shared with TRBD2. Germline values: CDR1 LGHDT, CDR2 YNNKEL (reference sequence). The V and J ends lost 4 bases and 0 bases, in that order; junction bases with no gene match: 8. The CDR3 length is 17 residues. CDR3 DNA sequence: TGTGCCAGCAGCCTAACCTTAGCGGGGGGATACCAAGAGACCCAGTACTTC. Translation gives CASSLTLAGGYQETQYF.

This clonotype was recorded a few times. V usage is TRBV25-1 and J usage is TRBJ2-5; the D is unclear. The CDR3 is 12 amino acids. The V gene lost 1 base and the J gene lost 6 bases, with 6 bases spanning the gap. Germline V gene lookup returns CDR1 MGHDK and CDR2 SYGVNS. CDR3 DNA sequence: TGTGCCAGCAGTGAATTAACGAAGACCCAGTACTTC. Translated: CASSELTKTQYF.

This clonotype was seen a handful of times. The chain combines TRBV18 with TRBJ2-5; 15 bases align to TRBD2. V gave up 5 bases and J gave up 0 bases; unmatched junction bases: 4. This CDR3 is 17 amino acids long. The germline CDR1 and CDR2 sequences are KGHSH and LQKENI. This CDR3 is CASSFGLAGGNQETQYF. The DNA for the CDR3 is TGTGCCAGCTCATTCGGACTAGCGGGAGGGAACCAAGAGACCCAGTACTTC.

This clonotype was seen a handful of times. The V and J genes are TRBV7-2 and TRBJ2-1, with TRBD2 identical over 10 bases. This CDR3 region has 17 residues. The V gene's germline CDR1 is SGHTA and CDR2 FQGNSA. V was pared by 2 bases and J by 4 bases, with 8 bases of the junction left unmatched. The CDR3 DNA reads TGTGCCAGCAGCTTAACCGTAGCGGGGGGATTTTACAATGAGCAGTTCTTC. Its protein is CASSLTVAGGFYNEQFF.

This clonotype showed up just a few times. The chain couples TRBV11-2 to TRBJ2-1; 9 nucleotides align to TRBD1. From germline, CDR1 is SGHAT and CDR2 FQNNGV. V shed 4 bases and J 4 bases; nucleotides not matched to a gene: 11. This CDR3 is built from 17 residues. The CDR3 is CASSSGGQGPKYNEQFF. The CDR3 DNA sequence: TGTGCCAGCAGCTCAGGGGGACAGGGTCCGAAATACAATGAGCAGTTCTTC. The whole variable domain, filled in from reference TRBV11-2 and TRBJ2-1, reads EAGVAQSPRYKIIEKRQSVAFWCNPISGHATLYWYQQILGQGPKLLIQFQNNGVVDDSQLPKDRFSAERLKGVDSTLKIQPAKLEDSAVYLCASSSGGQGPKYNEQFFGPGTRLTVL.

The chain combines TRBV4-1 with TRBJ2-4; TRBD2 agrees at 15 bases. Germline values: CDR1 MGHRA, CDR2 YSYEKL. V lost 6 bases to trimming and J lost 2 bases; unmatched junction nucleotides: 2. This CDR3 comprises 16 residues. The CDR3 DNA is TGCGCCAGCAGGGGACTAGCGGGGGGCCCCAAAAACATTCAGTACTTC. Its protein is CASRGLAGGPKNIQYF.

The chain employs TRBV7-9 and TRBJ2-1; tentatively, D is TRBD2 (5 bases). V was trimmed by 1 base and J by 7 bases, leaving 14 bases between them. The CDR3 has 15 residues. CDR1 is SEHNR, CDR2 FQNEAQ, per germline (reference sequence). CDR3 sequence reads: CASSLEWRPSNEQFF. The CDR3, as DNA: TGTGCCAGCAGCTTAGAATGGAGGCCCTCGAATGAGCAGTTCTTC.

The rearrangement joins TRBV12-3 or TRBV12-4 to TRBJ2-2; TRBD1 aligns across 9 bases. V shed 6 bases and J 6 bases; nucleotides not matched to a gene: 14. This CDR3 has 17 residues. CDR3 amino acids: CASSPSPGQGWSGELFF. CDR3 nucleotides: TGTGCCAGCAGCCCGAGTCCGGGACAGGGTTGGTCCGGGGAGCTGTTTTTT.

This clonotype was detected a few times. CDR3 nucleotide sequence: TGTGCCAGCAGTTATGGAGGTCAGACCCAGTACTTC. Amino acids: CASSYGGQTQYF. This chain links TRBV6-5 with TRBJ2-5, with D perhaps matching TRBD2 (5 bases). The CDR3 runs to 12 residues. The V end was cut by 3 bases, the J end by 6 bases, with 8 bases between. Per germline, CDR1 MNHEY and CDR2 SVGAGI.

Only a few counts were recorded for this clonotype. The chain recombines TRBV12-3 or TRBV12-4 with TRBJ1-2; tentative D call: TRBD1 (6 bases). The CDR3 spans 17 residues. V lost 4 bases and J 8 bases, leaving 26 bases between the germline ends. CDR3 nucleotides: TGTGCCAGCAGTTCCTCAGAAAGTCAGACAGGATTAAACGGCTACACCTTC. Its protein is CASSSSESQTGLNGYTF.

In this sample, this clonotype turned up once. The DNA of the CDR3 is TGTGCCAGCGCCACAGGGCCTAGCAATCAGCCCCAGCATTTT. Protein product: CASATGPSNQPQHF. This rearrangement joins TRBV5-5 to TRBJ1-5, with TRBD1 as a possible D gene (6 bases). Germline-derived CDR1 and CDR2 are SGHKS and YYEKEE (reference sequence). V dropped 7 bases and J dropped 0 bases, with 11 bases sitting between them. The CDR3 extends over 14 amino acids.

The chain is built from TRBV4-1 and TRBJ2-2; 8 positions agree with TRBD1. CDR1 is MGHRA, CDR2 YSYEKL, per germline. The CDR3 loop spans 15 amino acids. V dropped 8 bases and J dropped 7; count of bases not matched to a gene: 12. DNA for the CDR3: TGCGCCAGCTCTCCCCCAGGGGGCGCAGGCGGGGAGCTGTTTTTT. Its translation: CASSPPGGAGGELFF.

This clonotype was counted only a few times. DNA of the CDR3: TGTGCCAGCAGCGAGTTGGCAGGGGCCGTGGTCTCACCCCTCCACTTT. Protein sequence: CASSELAGAVVSPLHF. V gene TRBV11-2 combines with J gene TRBJ1-6; tentative D call: TRBD1 (6 bases). The CDR3 totals 16 residues. CDR1 and CDR2 (germline): SGHAT, FQNNGV. V was pared by 5 bases and J by 10 bases, with 21 bases between.

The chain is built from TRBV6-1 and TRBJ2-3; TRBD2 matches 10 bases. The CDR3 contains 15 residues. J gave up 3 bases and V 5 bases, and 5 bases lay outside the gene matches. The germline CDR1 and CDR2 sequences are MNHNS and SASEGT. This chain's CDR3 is CASSTVAGGTDTQYF. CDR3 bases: TGTGCCAGCAGTACCGTAGCGGGGGGAACAGATACGCAGTATTTT.

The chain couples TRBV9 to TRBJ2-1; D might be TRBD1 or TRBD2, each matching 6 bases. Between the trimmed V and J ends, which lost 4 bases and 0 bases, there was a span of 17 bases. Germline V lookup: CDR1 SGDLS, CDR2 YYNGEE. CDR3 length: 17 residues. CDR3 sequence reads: CASSPTGGLSSYNEQFF. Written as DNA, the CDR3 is TGTGCCAGCAGCCCCACCGGGGGCCTGAGCTCCTACAATGAGCAGTTCTTC.

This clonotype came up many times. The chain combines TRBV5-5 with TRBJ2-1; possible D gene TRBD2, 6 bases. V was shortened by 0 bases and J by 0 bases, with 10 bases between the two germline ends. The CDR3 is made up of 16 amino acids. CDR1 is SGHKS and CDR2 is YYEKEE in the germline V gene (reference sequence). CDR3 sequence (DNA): TGTGCCAGCAGCTTGGACCCCGGGAGCTCCTACAATGAGCAGTTCTTC. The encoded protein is CASSLDPGSSYNEQFF.